This record looks at one T cell receptor beta chain sequence and its context. The target antigen is unknown. This entry belongs to a study of cytomegalovirus exposure and HLA in healthy donors. The CDR3 has 11 amino acids. Germline V gene sequence: CDR1 MGHRA, CDR2 YSYEKL. V dropped 3 bases and J dropped 6 bases, with 6 bases sitting between them. Study-wide points: The study put around 180 TCR beta chains on its list as cytomegalovirus-associated. It was reportedly the case that the classifier diagnosed cytomegalovirus status with high specificity and sensitivity.

The method was immunoSEQ multiplex PCR; TCRdb's version includes in-frame clones alone and lacks a portion of them. The repertoire has 150,000 to 200,000 clones, 80% to 90% of them found once; the top ten carry approximately 1.5%. The TCR comes from a woman aged 25-40 years in good health and CMV-seronegative. The sample taken for sequencing was PBMCs. The chain couples TRBV4-1 to TRBJ2-7; no clear D gene. The DNA of the CDR3 is TGCGCCAGCAGCCACCTGTCCGAGCAGTACTTC. This encodes CASSHLSEQYF.